This TCR beta chain derives from a study of tumor-infiltrating lymphocytes in primary liver carcinoma. Study observations and caveats: Tumor top-250-clone fractions significantly exceeded those of blood (p = 0.039). Reduced overlap was seen in tumor-adjacent and tumor-blood pairs versus tumor region pairs.

Details on this clonotype: Antigen specificity is unknown.

This CDR3 region has 16 residues. Trimming took off 0 bases at V and 1 base at J, with 11 bases between the two ends. CDR1 MGHRA and CDR2 YSYEKL come from the germline V gene. Researchers drew blood RNA from unsorted whole blood and extracted germline DNA as well. TCR beta cDNA was prepared out of roughly 0.45 ug total RNA by means of a constant-region primer. Each TCR beta library was derived from three nested multiplex PCR rounds that employed slightly modified ARM-PCR. PCR rounds one and two used TRBV1-TRBV30 forward primers with a C-beta reverse primer for around 9 cycles each. TCRdb used MiXCR to reprocess the multiplex PCR reads, holding one entry per CDR3 protein. The sample lists about 320,000 distinct CDR3 sequences; approximately 60% were seen once.

Sequenced: peripheral blood. The sequence was obtained from a man in his forties with primary liver carcinoma and hepatitis B virus infection. The gene calls are TRBV4-1 and TRBJ2-3; D is possibly TRBD2 (6 bases). The CDR3, as DNA: TGCGCCAGCAGCCAAGATACTAGCATCGGCACAGATACGCAGTATTTT. Amino acids: CASSQDTSIGTDTQYF.